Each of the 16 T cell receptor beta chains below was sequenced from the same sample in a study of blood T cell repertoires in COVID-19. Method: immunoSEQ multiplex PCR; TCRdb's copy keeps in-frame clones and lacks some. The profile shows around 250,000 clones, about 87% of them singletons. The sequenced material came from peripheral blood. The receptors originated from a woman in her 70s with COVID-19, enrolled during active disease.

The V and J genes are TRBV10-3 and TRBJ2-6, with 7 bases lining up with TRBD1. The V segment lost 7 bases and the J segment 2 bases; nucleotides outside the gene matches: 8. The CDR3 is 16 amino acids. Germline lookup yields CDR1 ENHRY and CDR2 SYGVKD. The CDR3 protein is CAINSIDRAGANVLTF. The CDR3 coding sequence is TGTGCCATCAACTCCATTGACAGGGCTGGGGCCAACGTCCTGACTTTC.

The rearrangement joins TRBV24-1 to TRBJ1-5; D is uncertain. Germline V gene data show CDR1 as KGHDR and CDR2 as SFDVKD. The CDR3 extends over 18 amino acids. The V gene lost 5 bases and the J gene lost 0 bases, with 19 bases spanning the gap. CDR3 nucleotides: TGTGCCACCAGTGTTCTCGAGGGTGGGATCTATAGCAATCAGCCCCAGCATTTT. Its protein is CATSVLEGGIYSNQPQHF.

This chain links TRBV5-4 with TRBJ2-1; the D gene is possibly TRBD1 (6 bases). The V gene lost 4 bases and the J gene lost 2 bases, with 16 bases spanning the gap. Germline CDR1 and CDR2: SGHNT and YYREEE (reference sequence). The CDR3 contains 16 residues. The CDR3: CASSMQGREAYNEQFF. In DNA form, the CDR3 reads TGTGCCAGCAGCATGCAGGGGCGCGAAGCCTACAATGAGCAGTTCTTC.

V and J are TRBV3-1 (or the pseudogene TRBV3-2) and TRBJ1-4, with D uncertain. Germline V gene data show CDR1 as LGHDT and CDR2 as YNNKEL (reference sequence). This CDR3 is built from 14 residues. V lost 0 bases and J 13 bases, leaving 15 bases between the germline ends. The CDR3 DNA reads TGTGCCAGCAGCCAAGATTCGAGGAGTCTCCGACTGTTTTTT. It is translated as CASSQDSRSLRLFF.

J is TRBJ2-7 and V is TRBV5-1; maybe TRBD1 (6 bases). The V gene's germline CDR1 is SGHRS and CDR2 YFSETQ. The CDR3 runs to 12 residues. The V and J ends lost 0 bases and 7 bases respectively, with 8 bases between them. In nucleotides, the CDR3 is TGCGCCAGCAGCTTGGAGGGGGAAGAGCAGTACTTC. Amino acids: CASSLEGEEQYF.

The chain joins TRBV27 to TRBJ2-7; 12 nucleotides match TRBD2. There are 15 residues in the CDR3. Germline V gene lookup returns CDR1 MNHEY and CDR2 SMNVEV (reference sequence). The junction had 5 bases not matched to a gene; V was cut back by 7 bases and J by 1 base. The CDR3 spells CASIATSGGSYEQYF. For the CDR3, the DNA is TGTGCCAGCATCGCGACTAGCGGGGGATCCTACGAGCAGTACTTC.

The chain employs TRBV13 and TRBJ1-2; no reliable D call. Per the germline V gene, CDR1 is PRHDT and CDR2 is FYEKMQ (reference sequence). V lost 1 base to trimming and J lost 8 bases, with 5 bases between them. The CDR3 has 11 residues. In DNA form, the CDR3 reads TGTGCCAGCAGCTTAGAACAGGGCTACACCTTC. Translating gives CASSLEQGYTF.

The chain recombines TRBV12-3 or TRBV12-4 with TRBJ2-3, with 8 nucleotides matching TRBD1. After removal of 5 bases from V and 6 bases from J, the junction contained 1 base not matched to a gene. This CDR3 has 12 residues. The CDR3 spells CASSRQGDTQYF. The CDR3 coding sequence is TGTGCCAGCAGTCGACAGGGGGATACGCAGTATTTT.

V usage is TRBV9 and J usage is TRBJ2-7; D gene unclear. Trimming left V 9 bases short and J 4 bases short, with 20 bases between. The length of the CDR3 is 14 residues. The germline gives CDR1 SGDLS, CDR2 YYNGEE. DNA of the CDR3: TGTGCCACTCCGGATCCGCAGAGAGGTTACGAGCAGTACTTC. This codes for CATPDPQRGYEQYF.

In DNA form, the CDR3 reads TGCGCCAGCAGCTTGGGTTGGGGCGGGGACACAGATACGCAGTATTTT. The encoded protein is CASSLGWGGDTDTQYF. V is TRBV5-1 and J is TRBJ2-3; possibly TRBD2 for D (6 bases). Trimming stripped 0 bases from V and 2 bases from J, with 13 bases between. Germline assignment: CDR1 SGHRS and CDR2 YFSETQ. This CDR3 has 16 residues.

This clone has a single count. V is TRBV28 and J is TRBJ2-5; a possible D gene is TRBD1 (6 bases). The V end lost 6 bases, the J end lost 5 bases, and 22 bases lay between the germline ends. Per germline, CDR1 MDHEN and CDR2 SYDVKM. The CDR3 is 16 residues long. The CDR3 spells CASSPPPGQTRETQYF. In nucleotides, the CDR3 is TGTGCCAGCAGCCCCCCGCCCGGACAGACCAGGGAGACCCAGTACTTC.

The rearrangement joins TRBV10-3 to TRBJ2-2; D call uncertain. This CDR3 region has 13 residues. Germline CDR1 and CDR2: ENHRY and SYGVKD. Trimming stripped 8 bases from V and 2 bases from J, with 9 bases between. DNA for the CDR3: TGTGCCATCCGTCAGGAAAACACCGGGGAGCTGTTTTTT. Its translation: CAIRQENTGELFF.

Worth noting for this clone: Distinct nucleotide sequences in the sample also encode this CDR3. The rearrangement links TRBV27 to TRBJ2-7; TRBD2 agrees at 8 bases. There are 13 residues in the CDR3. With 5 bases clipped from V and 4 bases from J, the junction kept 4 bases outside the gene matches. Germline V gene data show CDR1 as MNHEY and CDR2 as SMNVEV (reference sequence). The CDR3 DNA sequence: TGTGCCAGCAGTGCTAGCGGGTCTTACGAGCAGTACTTC. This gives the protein CASSASGSYEQYF.

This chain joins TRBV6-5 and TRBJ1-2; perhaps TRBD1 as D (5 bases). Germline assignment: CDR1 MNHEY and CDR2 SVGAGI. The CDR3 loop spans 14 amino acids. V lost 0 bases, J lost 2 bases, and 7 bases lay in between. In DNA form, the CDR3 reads TGTGCCAGCAGTTACTCACAGGACAACTATGGCTACACCTTC. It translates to CASSYSQDNYGYTF.

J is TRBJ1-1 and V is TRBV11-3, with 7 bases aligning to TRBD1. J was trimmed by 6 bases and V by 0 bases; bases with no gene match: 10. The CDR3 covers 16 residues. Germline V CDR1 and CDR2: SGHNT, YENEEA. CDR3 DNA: TGTGCCAGCAGCTTAGAGGGACAGCTTCAGAAAGCTGAAGCTTTCTTT. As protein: CASSLEGQLQKAEAFF.

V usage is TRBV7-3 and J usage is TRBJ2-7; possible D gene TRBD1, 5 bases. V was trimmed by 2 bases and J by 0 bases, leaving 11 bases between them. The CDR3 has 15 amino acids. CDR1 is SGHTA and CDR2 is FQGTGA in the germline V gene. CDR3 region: CASSLGQGRSYEQYF. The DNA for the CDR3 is TGTGCCAGCAGCTTAGGGCAGGGCCGCTCCTACGAGCAGTACTTC.